Described below is a single T cell receptor (beta chain) sequence and its context. This specimen belongs to a study of cytomegalovirus exposure and HLA in healthy donors. In the study overall: Ancestry clustering placed 70% to 90% of over 300 genotyped donors in the Caucasian-associated cluster.

CDR1 and CDR2 from the germline V gene are SGHTS and YDEGEE. Between the trimmed V and J ends, which lost 3 bases and 7 bases, there was a span of 17 bases. The CDR3 runs to 14 residues. With 60 Vbeta and 13 Jbeta primers, the PCR was carried out. Data came from immunoSEQ multiplex PCR; TCRdb stores just in-frame clones and leaves some out. The sample shows fewer than 250,000 clones, approximately 88% of them seen only once. The chain employs TRBV5-8 and TRBJ2-7; TRBD2 is a possible D gene (6 bases). Material for sequencing was PBMCs. This TCR came from a boy aged 2 to 10 in good health and CMV-seronegative. CDR3 region: CASSYLSDGREQYF. In DNA, the CDR3 is TGTGCCAGCAGCTACTTATCCGACGGGAGAGAGCAGTACTTC.